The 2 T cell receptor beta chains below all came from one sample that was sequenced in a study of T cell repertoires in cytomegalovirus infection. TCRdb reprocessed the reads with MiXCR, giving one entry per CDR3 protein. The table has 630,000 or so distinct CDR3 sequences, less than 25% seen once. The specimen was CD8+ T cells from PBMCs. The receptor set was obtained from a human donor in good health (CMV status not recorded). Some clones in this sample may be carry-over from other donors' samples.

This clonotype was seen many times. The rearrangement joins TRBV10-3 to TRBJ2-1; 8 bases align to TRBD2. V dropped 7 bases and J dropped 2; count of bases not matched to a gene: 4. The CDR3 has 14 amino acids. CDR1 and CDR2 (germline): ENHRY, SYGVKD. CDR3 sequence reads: CAITTSGTYNEQFF. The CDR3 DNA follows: TGTGCCATCACAACTAGCGGAACCTACAATGAGCAGTTCTTC.

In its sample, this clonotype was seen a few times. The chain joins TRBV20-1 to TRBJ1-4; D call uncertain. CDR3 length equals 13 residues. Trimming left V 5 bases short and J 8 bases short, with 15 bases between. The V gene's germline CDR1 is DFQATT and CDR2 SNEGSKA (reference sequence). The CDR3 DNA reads TGCAGTGCTCCGGGCCTGGGAGACGAAAAACTGTTTTTT. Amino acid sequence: CSAPGLGDEKLFF.